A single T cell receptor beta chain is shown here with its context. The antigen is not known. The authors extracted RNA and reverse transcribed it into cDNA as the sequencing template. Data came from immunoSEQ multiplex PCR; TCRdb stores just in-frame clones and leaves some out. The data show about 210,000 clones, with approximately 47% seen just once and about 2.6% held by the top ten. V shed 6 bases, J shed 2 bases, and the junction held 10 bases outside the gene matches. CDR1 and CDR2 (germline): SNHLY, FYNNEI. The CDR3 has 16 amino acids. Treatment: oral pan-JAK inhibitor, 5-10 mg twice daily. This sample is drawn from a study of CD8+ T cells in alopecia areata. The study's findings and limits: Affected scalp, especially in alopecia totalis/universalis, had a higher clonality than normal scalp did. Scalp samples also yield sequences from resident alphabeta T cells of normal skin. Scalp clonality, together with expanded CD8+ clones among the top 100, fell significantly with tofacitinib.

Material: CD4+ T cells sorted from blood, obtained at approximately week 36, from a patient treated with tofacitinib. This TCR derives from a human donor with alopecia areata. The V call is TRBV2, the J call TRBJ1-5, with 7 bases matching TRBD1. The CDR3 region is CASSTYTGERNQPQHF. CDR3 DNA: TGTGCCAGCAGCACTTATACAGGGGAACGCAATCAGCCCCAGCATTTT.